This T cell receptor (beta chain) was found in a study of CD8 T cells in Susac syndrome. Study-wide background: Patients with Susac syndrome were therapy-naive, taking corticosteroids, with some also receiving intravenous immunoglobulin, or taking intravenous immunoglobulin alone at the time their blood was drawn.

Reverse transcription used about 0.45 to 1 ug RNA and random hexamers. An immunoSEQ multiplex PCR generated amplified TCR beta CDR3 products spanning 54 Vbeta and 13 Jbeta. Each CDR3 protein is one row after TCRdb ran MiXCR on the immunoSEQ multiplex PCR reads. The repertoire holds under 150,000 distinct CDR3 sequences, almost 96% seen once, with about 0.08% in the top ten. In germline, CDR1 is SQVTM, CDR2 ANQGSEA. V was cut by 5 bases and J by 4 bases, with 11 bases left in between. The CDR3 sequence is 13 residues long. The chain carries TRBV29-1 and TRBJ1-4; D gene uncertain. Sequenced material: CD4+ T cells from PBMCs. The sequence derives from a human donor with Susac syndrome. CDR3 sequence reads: CSVLWQSNEKLFF. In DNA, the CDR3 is TGCAGCGTTCTATGGCAGAGTAATGAAAAACTGTTTTTT.